The 16 T cell receptor beta chains given below trace back to one sample, sequenced in a study of T cells in Graves' hyperthyroidism and ophthalmopathy. Using RNA transcripts as the source, TCR beta CDR3 regions were amplified. First-round RT-PCR with HTBI primers amplified the TCR CDR3 region. TCRdb independently ran MiXCR on the multiplex PCR reads; one entry per CDR3 protein. The data show 300,000 to 500,000 distinct CDR3 sequences, just under 15% seen once. Sequencing used blood. The source is a woman in her twenties or thirties with Graves' hyperthyroidism.

This clonotype was found many times. This chain links TRBV27 with TRBJ2-3; 11 positions agree with TRBD2. The CDR3 length is 18 residues. Germline V gives CDR1 MNHEY, CDR2 SMNVEV (reference sequence). Trimming at V came to 4 bases and at J to 4 bases, leaving 13 bases not matched to a gene. Here the CDR3 reads CASSSSIEASGRSDTQYF. The DNA of the CDR3 is TGTGCCAGCAGTTCCTCTATTGAGGCTAGCGGGAGGTCAGATACGCAGTATTTT.

This clonotype was counted a few times. V and J are TRBV5-1 and TRBJ1-3; D perhaps matches TRBD1 (6 bases). Trimming removed 3 bases from V and 7 bases from J, with 23 bases in between. Germline loops: CDR1 SGHRS, CDR2 YFSETQ. The CDR3 covers 17 residues. CDR3 in DNA: TGCGCCAGCAGCTCCCCGGCAGGGGACGTTTCATCGAACACCATATATTTT. Protein: CASSSPAGDVSSNTIYF.

Comments on this clonotype: This could be a read error, since a much larger clone is one nucleotide away. This chain connects TRBV28 to TRBJ2-7; TRBD1 is a possible D gene (5 bases). The CDR3 extends over 12 amino acids. V lost 6 bases and J 8 bases, leaving 14 bases between the germline ends. CDR1 and CDR2 (germline): MDHEN, SYDVKM. The CDR3 DNA reads TGTGCCAGCAGCCAAGAGTTGGGGCAGCAGTACTTC. Translated, it gives CASSQELGQQYF.

This clonotype has just a few counts. The genes are TRBV7-9 and TRBJ2-3; 8 nucleotides agree with TRBD2. The CDR3 spans 17 residues. CDR1 is SEHNR and CDR2 is FQNEAQ in the germline V gene (reference sequence). Losses at the gene ends were 2 bases for V and 4 bases for J; bases not matched to a gene: 11. CDR3 region: CASSLHRDSGAADTQYF. The DNA of the CDR3 is TGTGCCAGCAGCTTACACCGTGATAGCGGGGCTGCAGATACGCAGTATTTT.

This clonotype was detected a few times. V and J are TRBV20-1 and TRBJ1-5; D gene uncertain. Germline values: CDR1 DFQATT, CDR2 SNEGSKA (reference sequence). The CDR3 runs to 12 residues. V lost 3 bases, J lost 6 bases, and 9 bases lay in between. CDR3 amino acids: CSARESLQPQHF. The DNA for the CDR3 is TGCAGTGCTAGGGAAAGTCTTCAGCCCCAGCATTTT.

This clonotype has more than one count but fewer than ten. V usage is TRBV9 and J usage is TRBJ1-5; D is unclear. The CDR3 contains 14 residues. The germline V gene has CDR1 SGDLS and CDR2 YYNGEE. V was shortened by 0 bases and J by 1 base, with 5 bases between the two germline ends. In DNA, the CDR3 is TGTGCCAGCAGCGTAGATATCAGCAATCAGCCCCAGCATTTT. It codes for CASSVDISNQPQHF.

This clonotype appeared many times. CDR3 loop: CASSFQGQGGEQYF. In nucleotides, the CDR3 is TGTGCCAGCAGTTTCCAAGGACAGGGCGGTGAGCAGTACTTC. This rearrangement joins TRBV27 to TRBJ2-7; 8 nucleotides match TRBD1. The CDR3 runs to 14 residues. Germline CDR1 MNHEY, CDR2 SMNVEV (reference sequence). The V segment lost 3 bases and the J segment 7 bases; nucleotides outside the gene matches: 8.

This clonotype was counted ten times or more. This chain joins TRBV11-3 and TRBJ2-7; TRBD2 might be the D (5 bases). Germline-derived CDR1 and CDR2 are SGHNT and YENEEA. V was clipped by 5 bases and J by 0 bases, with 8 bases between them. The CDR3 runs 13 residues. The CDR3 here is CASSPGSSYEQYF. The CDR3 DNA is TGTGCCAGCAGCCCGGGGTCCTCCTACGAGCAGTACTTC.

This CDR3 is CASIGLAGDDTGELFF. CDR3 DNA: TGCGCCAGCATAGGACTAGCGGGAGACGACACCGGGGAGCTGTTTTTT. This chain joins TRBV10-2 and TRBJ2-2; TRBD2 matches at 13 bases. The germline CDR1 and CDR2 sequences are WSHSY and SAAADI. CDR3 length: 16 amino acids. The V segment lost 7 bases and the J segment 3 bases; nucleotides outside the gene matches: 5.

The V call is TRBV12-3 or TRBV12-4, the J call TRBJ1-5, with a weak D call TRBD1 (5 bases). The CDR3 has 11 residues. Trimming removed 1 base at V and 16 bases at J, with 11 bases between. The CDR3 spells CASSLDRPIHF. Written as DNA, the CDR3 is TGTGCCAGCAGTTTAGACAGGCCTATACATTTT.

The chain carries TRBV11-2 and TRBJ2-1; unclear D gene. Deletions cut 5 bases from V and 10 bases from J, with 9 bases between. This CDR3 is 11 amino acids long. CDR1 and CDR2 from the germline V gene are SGHAT and FQNNGV. CDR3 sequence (DNA): TGTGCCAGCAGCCCAGGCCCCGAGCAGTTCTTC. Residues: CASSPGPEQFF.

The V and J genes are TRBV24-1 and TRBJ2-5; 8 bases agree with TRBD1. The CDR3 loop spans 14 amino acids. The J segment lost 4 bases and the V segment lost 4 bases, leaving 4 bases of the junction unmatched. Germline V CDR1 and CDR2: KGHDR, SFDVKD. CDR3 DNA sequence: TGTGCCACCAGTGACACCGGACAGGGAGAGACCCAGTACTTC. This codes for CATSDTGQGETQYF.

This clonotype was seen repeatedly, ten times or more. The genes are TRBV5-6 and TRBJ2-1; weak D call: TRBD1 (6 bases). Trimming removed 6 bases at V and 0 bases at J, with 13 bases between. CDR1 is SGHDT, CDR2 YYEEEE, per germline. The CDR3 sequence is 15 residues long. The DNA for the CDR3 is TGTGCCAGCAACGGACAGATTCGCTCCTACAATGAGCAGTTCTTC. Protein product: CASNGQIRSYNEQFF.

This clonotype was counted ten times or more. This chain joins TRBV2 and TRBJ1-1, with D possibly being TRBD1 (5 bases). In germline, CDR1 is SNHLY, CDR2 FYNNEI. Trimming took off 1 base at V and 6 bases at J, with 21 bases between the two ends. The CDR3 totals 17 residues. The CDR3 sequence: CASSEEGGARGTAEAFF. The CDR3 DNA follows: TGTGCCAGCAGTGAAGAAGGCGGAGCGAGGGGTACCGCTGAAGCTTTCTTT.

This clonotype appeared many times. The rearrangement joins TRBV6-6 to TRBJ2-1; 7 nucleotides match TRBD1. With 1 base clipped from V and 5 bases from J, the junction kept 8 bases outside the gene matches. The CDR3 contains 16 residues. The germline CDR1 and CDR2 sequences are MNHNY and SVGAGI (reference sequence). The CDR3 nucleotides are TGTGCCAGCAGTTACTACAGGGGATTTAGCGACAATGAGCAGTTCTTC. Translating gives CASSYYRGFSDNEQFF.

The chain joins TRBV29-1 to TRBJ2-5; D is unclear. Per the germline V gene, CDR1 is SQVTM and CDR2 is ANQGSEA. The CDR3 spans 12 residues. CDR3 in DNA: TGCAGTTTCTATCTGGGCCAAGAGACCCAGTACTTC. Its protein product is CSFYLGQETQYF.